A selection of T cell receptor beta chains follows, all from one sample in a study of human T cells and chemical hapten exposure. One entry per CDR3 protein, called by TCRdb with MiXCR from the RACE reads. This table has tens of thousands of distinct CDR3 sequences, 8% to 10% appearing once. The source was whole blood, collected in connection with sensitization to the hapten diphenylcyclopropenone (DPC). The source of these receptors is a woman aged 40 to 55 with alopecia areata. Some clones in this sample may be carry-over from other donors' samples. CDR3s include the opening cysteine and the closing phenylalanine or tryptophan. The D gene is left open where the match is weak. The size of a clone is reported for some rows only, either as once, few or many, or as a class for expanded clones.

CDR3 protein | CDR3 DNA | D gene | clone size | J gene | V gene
CASSLDGSYGRRETQYF | TGCGCCAGCAGCTTGGATGGCAGTTACGGGAGAAGAGAGACCCAGTACTTC | . | many | TRBJ2-5 | TRBV5-1
CASSFRQYNEQFF | TGTGCCAGCAGTTTTCGCCAGTACAATGAGCAGTTCTTC | . | few | TRBJ2-1 | TRBV27
CSVGLTSGNTIYF | TGCAGCGTTGGATTGACCTCTGGAAACACCATATATTTT | . | . | TRBJ1-3 | TRBV29-1
CASSSSGSLAKNIQYF | TGTGCCAGCAGTTCATCGGGATCGCTAGCCAAAAACATTCAGTACTTC | . | many | TRBJ2-4 | TRBV6-2/TRBV6-3
CASSLEATSGGVNEQFF | TGTGCCAGCAGCTTAGAGGCGACTAGCGGGGGGGTCAATGAGCAGTTCTTC | TRBD2 | few | TRBJ2-1 | TRBV7-2
CASSLGQDESPLHF | TGTGCCAGCAGCTTGGGACAGGATGAATCACCCCTCCACTTT | TRBD1 | many | TRBJ1-6 | TRBV7-8
CASSSWAKGKLFF | TGTGCCAGCAGTTCCTGGGCGAAGGGAAAACTGTTTTTT | . | many | TRBJ1-4 | TRBV27
CASSQVSGFAYGYTF | TGCGCCAGCAGCCAAGTATCGGGTTTCGCCTATGGCTACACCTTC | . | many | TRBJ1-2 | TRBV4-3
CASSLKRGGDTQYF | TGTGCCAGCAGCTTGAAGCGGGGGGGAGATACGCAGTATTTT | TRBD2 | many | TRBJ2-3 | TRBV5-4
CASSPTDRGSHTEAFF | TGCGCCAGCAGCCCCACTGACCGAGGCAGCCACACTGAAGCTTTCTTT | . | . | TRBJ1-1 | TRBV5-1
CSASTSGRPDTQYF | TGCAGTGCATCGACTAGCGGGAGGCCAGATACGCAGTATTTT | TRBD2 | many | TRBJ2-3 | TRBV20-1
CASSQGNSPLHF | TGTGCCAGCTCACAAGGCAATTCACCCCTCCACTTT | . | many | TRBJ1-6 | TRBV18
CASRRGITGELFF | TGCGCCAGCAGGAGGGGAATTACCGGGGAGCTGTTTTTT | . | many | TRBJ2-2 | TRBV5-1
CASSQASGLIGELFF | TGTGCCAGCAGCCAAGCGTCGGGTTTAATCGGGGAGCTGTTTTTT | . | . | TRBJ2-2 | TRBV3-1
CASSVTGDFYNEQFF | TGTGCCAGCAGCGTGACAGGGGACTTCTACAATGAGCAGTTCTTC | TRBD1 | . | TRBJ2-1 | TRBV9
CASSQTPDTIYF | TGTGCCAGCAGCCAAACGCCAGACACCATATATTTT | . | many | TRBJ1-3 | TRBV3-1
CASSSPYIRNTEAFF | TGTGCCAGCAGCTCGCCTTATATCCGGAACACTGAAGCTTTCTTT | . | many | TRBJ1-1 | TRBV7-3
CASSGPDSSSYNEQFF | TGTGCCAGCAGTGGACCGGACAGCAGCTCCTACAATGAGCAGTTCTTC | . | few | TRBJ2-1 | TRBV28
CSAPAAGNLETQYF | TGCAGTGCACCGGCAGCAGGGAATTTGGAGACCCAGTACTTC | . | once | TRBJ2-5 | TRBV20-1
CASSQEGFGGYTF | TGTGCCAGCAGCCAAGAGGGTTTTGGCGGCTACACCTTC | . | . | TRBJ1-2 | TRBV3-1
CASLDSSPSYEQYF | TGTGCCAGCCTCGACAGTTCCCCTTCCTACGAGCAGTACTTC | . | many | TRBJ2-7 | TRBV28
CASRQSGVTDTQYF | TGTGCCAGCAGACAGAGCGGGGTCACAGATACGCAGTATTTT | TRBD2 | . | TRBJ2-3 | TRBV7-9
CASMWRTGRGYGYTF | TGTGCCAGTATGTGGCGGACAGGGAGGGGCTATGGCTACACCTTC | TRBD1 | few | TRBJ1-2 | TRBV19
CASGPRDPYEQYF | TGTGCCAGCGGACCGCGGGATCCCTACGAGCAGTACTTC | . | few | TRBJ2-7 | TRBV27
CASSQDRSSGGQETQYF | TGCGCCAGCAGCCAAGATCGAAGTAGCGGGGGACAAGAGACCCAGTACTTC | TRBD2 | many | TRBJ2-5 | TRBV4-1
CATRQGGNQPQHF | TGTGCCACCCGACAGGGGGGAAATCAGCCCCAGCATTTT | TRBD1 | few | TRBJ1-5 | TRBV27
CASSWDRAVYSPLHF | TGTGCCAGCAGCTGGGACAGGGCTGTTTATTCACCCCTCCACTTT | TRBD1 | few | TRBJ1-6 | TRBV5-8
CASSYETGTNSPLHF | TGTGCCAGCAGTTACGAGACAGGGACCAATTCACCCCTCCACTTT | TRBD1 | many | TRBJ1-6 | TRBV6-5
CASSLARYEQYF | TGTGCCAGCAGCTTAGCTAGGTACGAGCAGTACTTC | . | few | TRBJ2-7 | TRBV7-8